This TCR beta chain came from a study of response to subunit inactivated influenza vaccine. As for this clonotype: A junction boundary mismatches the germline segment, possibly from a read error.

TCRdb recomputed calls from the RT-PCR reads with MiXCR, one row per CDR3 protein. The table shows about 480,000 distinct CDR3 sequences, with about 25% occurring only once. The sequence derives from a man in his forties or fifties who received an inactivated influenza vaccine. The sequences come from CD4+ T cells sorted from PBMCs, collected roughly 5 days after vaccination.

The DNA for the CDR3 is TGTGCCAGCAGTTTACCATCTTACCGGGACAAGTACACCGGGGAGCTGATTTTT. Translation: CASSLPSYRDKYTGELIF. V is TRBV7-8 and J is TRBJ2-2, with a tentative D call TRBD1 (6 bases). The germline V gene encodes CDR1 SGHVS and CDR2 FQNEAQ. The CDR3 is made up of 18 amino acids.